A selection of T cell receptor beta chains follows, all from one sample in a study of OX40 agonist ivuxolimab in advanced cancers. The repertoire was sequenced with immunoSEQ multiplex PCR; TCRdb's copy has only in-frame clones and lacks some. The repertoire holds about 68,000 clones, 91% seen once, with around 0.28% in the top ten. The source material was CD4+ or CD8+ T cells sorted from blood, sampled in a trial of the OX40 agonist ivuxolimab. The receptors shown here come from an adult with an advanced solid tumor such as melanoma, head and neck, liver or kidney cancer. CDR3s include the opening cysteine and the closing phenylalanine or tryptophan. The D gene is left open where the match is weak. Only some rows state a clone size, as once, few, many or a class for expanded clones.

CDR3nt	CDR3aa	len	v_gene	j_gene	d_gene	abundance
TGCGCCAGCCGATCAGGAGGTCTAGCCCCCAAGCAGTACTTC	CASRSGGLAPKQYF	14	TRBV5-1	TRBJ2-7	NA	once
TGTGCCAGCAGTTGGTGGAACACTGAAGCTTTCTTT	CASSWWNTEAFF	12	TRBV6-1	TRBJ1-1	NA	NA
TGTGCCAGCAGCCAGCTAGCGGGAGTTTCAGATACGCAGTATTTT	CASSQLAGVSDTQYF	15	TRBV27	TRBJ2-3	TRBD2	NA
TGTGCCAGCAGTATGACTAGCGGGAGGACTACCACAGATACGCAGTATTTT	CASSMTSGRTTTDTQYF	17	TRBV27	TRBJ2-3	TRBD2	NA
TGCGCCAGCAGCCCCGAACAGGGCCCAGATACGCAGTATTTT	CASSPEQGPDTQYF	14	TRBV5-1	TRBJ2-3	NA	NA
TGTGCCAGCAGCTTAGATTCACTTGTGGGGTCGTTGCTATTCTTC	CASSLDSLVGSLLFF	15	TRBV11-2	TRBJ2-1	NA	NA
TGCGCCAGCCGCGAATTGGGACTAGCGAACAATGAGCAGTTCTTC	CASRELGLANNEQFF	15	TRBV5-1	TRBJ2-1	TRBD2	once
TGTGCCAGTAGTATAGATTCCGGGACAGACTATGGCTACACCTTC	CASSIDSGTDYGYTF	15	TRBV19	TRBJ1-2	TRBD1	NA
TGTGCCAGCAGCTCAACCCCGGGACAGGCCTACTACGAGCAGTACTTC	CASSSTPGQAYYEQYF	16	TRBV5-4	TRBJ2-7	TRBD1	NA
TGTGCCAGCAGCTTCCCCGGGACAGGGGGAGACTATGGCTACACCTTC	CASSFPGTGGDYGYTF	16	TRBV7-9	TRBJ1-2	TRBD1	NA
TGTGCCAGCAGCCTCACGTTCGACACTGAAGCTTTCTTT	CASSLTFDTEAFF	13	TRBV7-3	TRBJ1-1	NA	few
TGTGCCAGCAGTTCCCGGACTAGCGGGAGATATGAGCAGTTCTTC	CASSSRTSGRYEQFF	15	TRBV27	TRBJ2-1	TRBD2	NA
TGCGCCAGCAGCACGGGACAGACGATCCTCTCCGGGGAGCTGTTTTTT	CASSTGQTILSGELFF	16	TRBV5-1	TRBJ2-2	TRBD1	NA
TGTGCCAGCAGCTGGAACCTGGGGCGCAATCAGCCCCAGCATTTT	CASSWNLGRNQPQHF	15	TRBV11-3	TRBJ1-5	NA	NA
TGCAGCGTTCGGGCGGGAGGGCCTTCAGATACGCAGTATTTT	CSVRAGGPSDTQYF	14	TRBV29-1	TRBJ2-3	TRBD2	NA
TGTGCCAGTAGTCAGACTCTAGGACAGGGGGCTGGGAGCAATCAGCCCCAGCATTTT	CASSQTLGQGAGSNQPQHF	19	TRBV19	TRBJ1-5	TRBD1	NA
TGTGCCAGCAGCACGGACTATGGGACAGATACGCAGTATTTT	CASSTDYGTDTQYF	14	TRBV7-8	TRBJ2-3	NA	NA
TGTGCCAGCAGCGGACAGGGGTCGCGTCAGCCCCAGCATTTT	CASSGQGSRQPQHF	14	TRBV27	TRBJ1-5	TRBD1	NA
TGTGCCAGCAGTTACCACCGACAGGGTCGTGGAAACACCATATATTTT	CASSYHRQGRGNTIYF	16	TRBV6-5	TRBJ1-3	TRBD1	NA
TGTGCCAGCAGCCCACAACTCCTAGCGGGAGGGACCGGGGAGCTGTTTTTT	CASSPQLLAGGTGELFF	17	TRBV7-3	TRBJ2-2	TRBD2	NA
TGTGCCAGCAGTCCCGGGACTAGCGGGAGGAAAGAGACCCAGTACTTC	CASSPGTSGRKETQYF	16	TRBV7-2	TRBJ2-5	TRBD2	NA
TGTGCCAGCTCACCAACGCCACAGGGGCCTGGGACTGGGGCCAACGTCCTGACTTTC	CASSPTPQGPGTGANVLTF	19	TRBV18	TRBJ2-6	TRBD1	NA
TGTGCCAGCAGTGAAGGTTGGGGGACTGAAGCTTTCTTT	CASSEGWGTEAFF	13	TRBV6-5	TRBJ1-1	NA	NA
TGTGCCAGCAGCCAAGGGCCGGGACAGTCCGTGGCGCAGTATTTT	CASSQGPGQSVAQYF	15	TRBV14	TRBJ2-3	TRBD1	once
TGTGCCAGCAGCGTACCGGGACAGGGGGGTGGCTACACCTTC	CASSVPGQGGGYTF	14	TRBV5-4	TRBJ1-2	TRBD1	NA
TGTGCTAGTGGTTTGGTACGGCGGGGACTAGCGGAGATTAGCTTTCGAAACTACGAGCAGTACTTC	CASGLVRRGLAEISFRNYEQYF	22	TRBV12-5	TRBJ2-7	TRBD2	NA
TGTGCCAGCAGTTTATCGCGGCGGCCCTACAATGAGCAGTTCTTC	CASSLSRRPYNEQFF	15	TRBV28	TRBJ2-1	NA	NA
TGTGCCAGCAGTGAAGTGGGCGATGGCTACACCTTC	CASSEVGDGYTF	12	TRBV2	TRBJ1-2	NA	NA
TGTGCCAGCAGTGAAGATCGCAGGAGCTTGAGGCAGTATTTT	CASSEDRRSLRQYF	14	TRBV2	TRBJ2-3	NA	once
TGTGCCAGCAGCCTACGGCGGGCCTACGAGCAGTACTTC	CASSLRRAYEQYF	13	TRBV4-2	TRBJ2-7	NA	NA
TGTGCCAGTAGTGAGGGACAGGTTAAGTACGAGCAGTACTTC	CASSEGQVKYEQYF	14	TRBV19	TRBJ2-7	TRBD1	NA
TGTGCCAGCCATAAGATTCCTAGCGCGGCCGGGGAGCTGTTTTTT	CASHKIPSAAGELFF	15	TRBV7-9	TRBJ2-2	NA	NA
TGTGCCAGTAGAGGACACGGTGCCAAAAACATTCAGTACTTC	CASRGHGAKNIQYF	14	TRBV19	TRBJ2-4	NA	NA